Included here is one T cell receptor (beta chain) sequence, with context. Its antigen remains unknown. Only in-frame clones appear in the TCRdb table, and some are missing; sequencing was by immunoSEQ multiplex PCR. Among some 88,000 clones listed, about 90% were seen once. The data are from a study of T cell responses to AZD1222 COVID-19 vaccine. General observations from the study: Clonal diversity was possibly underestimated; the donors were predominantly white British and more often female. After the peak T cell response, and only then, were repertoires sampled. Only 5 or 6 people who got AZD1222 tested seropositive at baseline.

Germline CDR1 reads MDHEN; CDR2 reads SYDVKM. Trimming removed 1 base from V and 2 bases from J, with 5 bases in between. The CDR3 extends over 13 amino acids. This TCR was recovered from an adult in good health. This material consisted of peripheral blood, taken on day 0 of AZD1222 vaccination. The J gene is TRBJ1-2, the V gene TRBV28; D is undetermined. The CDR3 loop is CASSLSVNYGYTF. The CDR3 coding sequence is TGTGCCAGCAGTTTATCAGTGAACTATGGCTACACCTTC.